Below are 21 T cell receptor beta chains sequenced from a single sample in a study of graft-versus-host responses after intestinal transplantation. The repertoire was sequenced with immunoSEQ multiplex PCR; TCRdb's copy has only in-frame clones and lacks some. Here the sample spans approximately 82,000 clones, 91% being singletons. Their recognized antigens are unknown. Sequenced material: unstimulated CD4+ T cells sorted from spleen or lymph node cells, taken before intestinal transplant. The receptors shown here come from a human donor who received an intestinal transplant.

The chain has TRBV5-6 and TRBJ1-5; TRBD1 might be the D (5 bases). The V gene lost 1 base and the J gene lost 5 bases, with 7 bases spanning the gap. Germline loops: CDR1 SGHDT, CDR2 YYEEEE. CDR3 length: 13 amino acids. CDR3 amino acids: CASSLIGDQPQHF. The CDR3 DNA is TGTGCCAGCAGCTTGATAGGGGATCAGCCCCAGCATTTT.

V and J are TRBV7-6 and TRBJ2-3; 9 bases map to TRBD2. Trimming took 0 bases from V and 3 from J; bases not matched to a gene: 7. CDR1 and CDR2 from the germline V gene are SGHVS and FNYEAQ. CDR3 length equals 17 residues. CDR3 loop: CASSLASGGPGTDTQYF. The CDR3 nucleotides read TGTGCCAGCAGCTTAGCTAGCGGGGGTCCCGGGACAGATACGCAGTATTTT. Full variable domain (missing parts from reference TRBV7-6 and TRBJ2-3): GAGVSQSPRYKVTKRGQDVALRCDPISGHVSLYWYRQALGQGPEFLTYFNYEAQQDKSGLPNDRFSAERPEGSISTLTIQRTEQRDSAMYRCASSLASGGPGTDTQYFGPGTRLTVL.

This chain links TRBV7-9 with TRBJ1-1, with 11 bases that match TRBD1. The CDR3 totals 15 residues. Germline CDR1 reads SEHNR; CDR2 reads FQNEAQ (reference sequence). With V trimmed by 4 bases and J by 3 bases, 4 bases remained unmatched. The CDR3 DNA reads TGTGCCAGCAGCTATGGGACAGGGGGTTACACTGAAGCTTTCTTT. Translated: CASSYGTGGYTEAFF.

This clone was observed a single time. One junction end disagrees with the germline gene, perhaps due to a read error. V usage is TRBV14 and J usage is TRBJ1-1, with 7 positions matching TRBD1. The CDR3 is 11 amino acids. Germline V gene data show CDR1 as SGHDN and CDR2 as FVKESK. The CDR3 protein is CASSHGQARAF. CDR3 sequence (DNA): TGTGCCAGCAGCCATGGACAGGCAAGGGCCTTT.

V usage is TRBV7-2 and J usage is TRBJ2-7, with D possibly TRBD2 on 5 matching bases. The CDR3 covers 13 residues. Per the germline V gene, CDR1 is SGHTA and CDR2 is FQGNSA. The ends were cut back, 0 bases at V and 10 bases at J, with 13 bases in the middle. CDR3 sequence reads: CASSLAGNSDQYF. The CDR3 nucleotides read TGTGCCAGCAGCTTAGCCGGGAATTCGGACCAGTACTTC.

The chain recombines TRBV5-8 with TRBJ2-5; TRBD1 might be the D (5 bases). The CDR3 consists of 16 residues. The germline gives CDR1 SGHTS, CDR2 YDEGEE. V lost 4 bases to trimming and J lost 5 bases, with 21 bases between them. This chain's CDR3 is CASSPDKGYHFETQYF. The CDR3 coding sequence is TGTGCCAGCAGCCCGGACAAGGGGTATCATTTCGAGACCCAGTACTTC.

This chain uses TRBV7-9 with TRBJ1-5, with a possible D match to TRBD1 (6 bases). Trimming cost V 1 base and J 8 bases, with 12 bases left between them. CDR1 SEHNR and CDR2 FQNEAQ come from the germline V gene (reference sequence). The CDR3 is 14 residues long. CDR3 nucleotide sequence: TGTGCCAGCAGCTTAGTGGACAGTAAGGAGCCCCAGCATTTT. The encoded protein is CASSLVDSKEPQHF.

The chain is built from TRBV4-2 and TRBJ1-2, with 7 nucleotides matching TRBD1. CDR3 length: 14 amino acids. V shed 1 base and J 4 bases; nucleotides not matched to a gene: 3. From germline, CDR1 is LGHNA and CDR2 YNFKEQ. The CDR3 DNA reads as TGTGCCAGCAGCCAAGCACAGGGGCCCTATGGCTACACCTTC. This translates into CASSQAQGPYGYTF.

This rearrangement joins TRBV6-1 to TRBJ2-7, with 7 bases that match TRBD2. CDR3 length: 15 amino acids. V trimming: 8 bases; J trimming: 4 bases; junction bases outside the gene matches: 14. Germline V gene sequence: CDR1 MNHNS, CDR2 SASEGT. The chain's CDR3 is CASGSLGGTPYEQYF. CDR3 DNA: TGTGCCAGCGGATCCCTCGGGGGGACCCCTTACGAGCAGTACTTC.

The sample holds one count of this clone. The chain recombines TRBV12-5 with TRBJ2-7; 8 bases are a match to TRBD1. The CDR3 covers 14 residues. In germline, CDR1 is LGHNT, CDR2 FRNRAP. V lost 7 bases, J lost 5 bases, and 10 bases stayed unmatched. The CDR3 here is CASATGGISDEQYF. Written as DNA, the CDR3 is TGTGCTAGTGCCACAGGGGGGATAAGCGACGAGCAGTACTTC.

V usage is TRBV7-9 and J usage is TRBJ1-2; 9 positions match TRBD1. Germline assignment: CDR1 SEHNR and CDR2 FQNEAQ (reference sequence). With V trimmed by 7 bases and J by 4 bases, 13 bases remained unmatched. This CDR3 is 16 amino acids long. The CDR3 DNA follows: TGTGCCAGCACCCGGGCGGGACAGGGAAGCTCCTATGGCTACACCTTC. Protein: CASTRAGQGSSYGYTF. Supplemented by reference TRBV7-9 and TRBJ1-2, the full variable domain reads DTGVSQNPRHKITKRGQNVTFRCDPISEHNRLYWYRQTLGQGPEFLTYFQNEAQLEKSRLLSDRFSAERPKGSFSTLEIQRTEQGDSAMYLCASTRAGQGSSYGYTFGSGTRLTVV.

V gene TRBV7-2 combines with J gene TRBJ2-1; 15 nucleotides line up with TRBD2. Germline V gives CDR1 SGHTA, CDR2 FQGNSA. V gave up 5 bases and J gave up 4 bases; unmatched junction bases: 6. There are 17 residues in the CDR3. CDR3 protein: CASSLRTSGGVYNEQFF. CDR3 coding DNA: TGTGCCAGCAGCCTTAGGACTAGCGGGGGGGTATACAATGAGCAGTTCTTC. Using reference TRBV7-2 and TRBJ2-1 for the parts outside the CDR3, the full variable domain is GAGVSQSPSNKVTEKGKDVELRCDPISGHTALYWYRQSLGQGLEFLIYFQGNSAPDKSGLPSDRFSAERTGGSVSTLTIQRTQQEDSAVYLCASSLRTSGGVYNEQFFGPGTRLTVL.

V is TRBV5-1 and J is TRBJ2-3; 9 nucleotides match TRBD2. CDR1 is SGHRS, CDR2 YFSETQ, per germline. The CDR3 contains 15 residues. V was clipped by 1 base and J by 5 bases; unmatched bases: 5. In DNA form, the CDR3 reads TGCGCCAGCAGCTTGATGACTAGCGGTGAAGATACGCAGTATTTT. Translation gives CASSLMTSGEDTQYF.

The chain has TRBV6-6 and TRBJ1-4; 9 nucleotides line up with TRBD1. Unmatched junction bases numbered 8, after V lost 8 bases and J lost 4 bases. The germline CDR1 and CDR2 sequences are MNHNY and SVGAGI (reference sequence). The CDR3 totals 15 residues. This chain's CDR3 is CASDGSGQGNEKLFF. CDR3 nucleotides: TGTGCCAGCGACGGTTCGGGACAGGGTAATGAAAAACTGTTTTTT.

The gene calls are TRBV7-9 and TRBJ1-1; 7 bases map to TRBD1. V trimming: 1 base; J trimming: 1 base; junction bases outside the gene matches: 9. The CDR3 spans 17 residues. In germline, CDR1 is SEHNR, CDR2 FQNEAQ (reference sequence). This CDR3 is CASSLGKTGVWNTEAFF. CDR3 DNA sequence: TGTGCCAGCAGCTTAGGGAAAACAGGGGTCTGGAACACTGAAGCTTTCTTT.

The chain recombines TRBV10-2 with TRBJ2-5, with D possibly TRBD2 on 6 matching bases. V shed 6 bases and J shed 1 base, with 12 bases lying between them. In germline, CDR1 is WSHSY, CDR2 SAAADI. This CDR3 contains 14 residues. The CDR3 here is CASRVGGFQETQYF. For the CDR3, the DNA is TGCGCCAGCAGGGTCGGGGGTTTCCAAGAGACCCAGTACTTC.

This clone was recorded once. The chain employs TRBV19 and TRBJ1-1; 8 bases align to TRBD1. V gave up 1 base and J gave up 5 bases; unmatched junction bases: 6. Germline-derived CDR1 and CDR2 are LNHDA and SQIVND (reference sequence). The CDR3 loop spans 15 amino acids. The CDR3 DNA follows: TGTGCCAGTAGTATAGTGGCGACAGGGGATACTGAAGCTTTCTTT. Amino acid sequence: CASSIVATGDTEAFF.

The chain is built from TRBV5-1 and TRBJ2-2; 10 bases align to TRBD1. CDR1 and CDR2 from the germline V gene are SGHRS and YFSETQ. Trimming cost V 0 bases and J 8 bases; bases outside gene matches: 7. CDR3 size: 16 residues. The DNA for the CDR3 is TGCGCCAGCAGCTTGGGACCGGGACAGGGGAGAGGGGAGCTGTTTTTT. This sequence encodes CASSLGPGQGRGELFF. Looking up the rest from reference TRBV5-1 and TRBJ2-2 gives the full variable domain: KAGVTQTPRYLIKTRGQQVTLSCSPISGHRSVSWYQQTPGQGLQFLFEYFSETQRNKGNFPGRFSGRQFSNSRSEMNVSTLELGDSALYLCASSLGPGQGRGELFFGEGSRLTVL.

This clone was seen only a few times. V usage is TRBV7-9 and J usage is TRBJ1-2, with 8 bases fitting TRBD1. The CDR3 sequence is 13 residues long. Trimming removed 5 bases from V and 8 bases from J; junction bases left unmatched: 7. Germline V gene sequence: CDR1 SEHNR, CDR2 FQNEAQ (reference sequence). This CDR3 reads CASSIDRGQGYTF. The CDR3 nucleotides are TGTGCCAGCAGCATCGACAGGGGTCAGGGCTACACCTTC.

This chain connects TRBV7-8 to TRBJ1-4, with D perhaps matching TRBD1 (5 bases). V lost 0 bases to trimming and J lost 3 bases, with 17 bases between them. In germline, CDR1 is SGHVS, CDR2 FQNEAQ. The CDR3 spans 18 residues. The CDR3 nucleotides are TGTGCCAGCAGCTTAGCGGGGAGGGGTCTTATCGCTAATGAAAAACTGTTTTTT. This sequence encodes CASSLAGRGLIANEKLFF. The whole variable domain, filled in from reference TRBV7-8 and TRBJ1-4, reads GAGVSQSPRYKVAKRGQDVALRCDPISGHVSLFWYQQALGQGPEFLTYFQNEAQLDKSGLPSDRFFAERPEGSVSTLKIQRTQQEDSAVYLCASSLAGRGLIANEKLFFGSGTQLSVL.

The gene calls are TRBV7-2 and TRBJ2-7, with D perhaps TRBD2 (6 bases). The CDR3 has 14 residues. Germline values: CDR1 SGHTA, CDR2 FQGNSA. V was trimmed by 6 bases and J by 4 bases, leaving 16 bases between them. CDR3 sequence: CASSVGGGQYEQYF. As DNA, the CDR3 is TGTGCCAGCAGTGTTGGGGGAGGCCAATACGAGCAGTACTTC.